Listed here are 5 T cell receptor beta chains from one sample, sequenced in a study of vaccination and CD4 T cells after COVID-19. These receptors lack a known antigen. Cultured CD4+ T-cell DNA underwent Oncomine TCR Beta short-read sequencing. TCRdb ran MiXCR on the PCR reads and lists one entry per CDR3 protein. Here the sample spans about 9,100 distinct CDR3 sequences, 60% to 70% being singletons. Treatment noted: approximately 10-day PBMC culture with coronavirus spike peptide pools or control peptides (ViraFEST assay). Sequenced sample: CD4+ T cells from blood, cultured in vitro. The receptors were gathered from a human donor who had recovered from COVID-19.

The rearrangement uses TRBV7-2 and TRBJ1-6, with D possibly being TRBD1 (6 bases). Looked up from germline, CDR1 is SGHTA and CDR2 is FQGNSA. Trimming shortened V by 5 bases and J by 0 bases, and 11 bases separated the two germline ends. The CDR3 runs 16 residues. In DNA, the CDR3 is TGTGCCAGCAGCCCCAGGGGAGGCTCCTATAATTCACCCCTCCACTTT. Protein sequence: CASSPRGGSYNSPLHF.

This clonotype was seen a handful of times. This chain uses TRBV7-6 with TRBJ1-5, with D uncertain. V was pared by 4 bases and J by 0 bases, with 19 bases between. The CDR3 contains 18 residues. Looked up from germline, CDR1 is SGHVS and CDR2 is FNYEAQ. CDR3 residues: CASSSRPVLPSSNQPQHF. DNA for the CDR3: TGTGCCAGCAGCTCACGGCCCGTGTTACCTTCTAGCAATCAGCCCCAGCATTTT.

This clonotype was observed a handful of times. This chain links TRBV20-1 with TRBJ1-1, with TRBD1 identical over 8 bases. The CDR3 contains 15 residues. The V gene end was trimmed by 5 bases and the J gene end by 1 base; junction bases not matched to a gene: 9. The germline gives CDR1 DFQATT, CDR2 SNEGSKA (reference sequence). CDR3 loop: CSAYDGQGWNTEAFF. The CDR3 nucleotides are TGCAGTGCTTACGACGGACAGGGATGGAACACTGAAGCTTTCTTT.

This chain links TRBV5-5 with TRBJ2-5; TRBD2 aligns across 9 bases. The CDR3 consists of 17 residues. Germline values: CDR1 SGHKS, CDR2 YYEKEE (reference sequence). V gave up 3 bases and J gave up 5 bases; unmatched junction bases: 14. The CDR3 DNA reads TGTGCCAGCAGCTCGCGTAGCCAGCGGGGGGCCTCGGAGACCCAGTACTTC. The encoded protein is CASSSRSQRGASETQYF.

The CDR3 sequence: CATSDYRTGNYGYTF. The CDR3 nucleotides read TGTGCCACCAGTGACTATCGAACAGGGAACTATGGCTACACCTTC. The gene calls are TRBV24-1 and TRBJ1-2; weak D call: TRBD1 (6 bases). The CDR3 runs 15 residues. The germline V gene encodes CDR1 KGHDR and CDR2 SFDVKD. V lost 4 bases, J lost 2 bases, and 13 bases lay in between.